The 27 T cell receptor beta chains below come from one sample, sequenced in a study of T cell repertoires in cytomegalovirus infection. Using its own MiXCR run on the reads, TCRdb lists one record per CDR3 protein. Of fewer than 650,000 distinct CDR3 sequences in the sample, around two fifths were seen once. Their antigen targets remain unknown. Sequencing was performed on cultured PBMCs, taken from culture after CMV antigen stimulation. All receptors derive from a human donor in good health (CMV status not recorded). Some clones in this sample may be carry-over from other donors' samples.

This clonotype was detected ten times or more. The rearrangement links TRBV7-8 to TRBJ2-1, with TRBD2 matching 10 bases. The CDR3 is 16 amino acids. The V and J ends lost 1 base and 7 bases, in that order; junction bases with no gene match: 7. The V gene's germline CDR1 is SGHVS and CDR2 FQNEAQ. The CDR3 is CASSLVLAGDWNEQFF. Here the CDR3 DNA reads TGTGCCAGCAGCTTAGTTCTAGCGGGAGACTGGAATGAGCAGTTCTTC.

Only a few counts were recorded for this clonotype. Germline and junction disagree at one end, which may indicate a read error. The chain joins TRBV12-5 to TRBJ2-6; D is ambiguous. The germline CDR1 and CDR2 sequences are LGHNT and FRNRAP. The CDR3 covers 12 residues. The CDR3 region is CASGLVEGSLAF. CDR3 nucleotide sequence: TGTGCTAGTGGTTTGGTAGAAGGTTCTCTGGCTTTC. Variable domain in full (rest from reference TRBV12-5 and TRBJ2-6): DARVTQTPRHKVTEMGQEVTMRCQPILGHNTVFWYRQTMMQGLELLAYFRNRAPLDDSGMPKDRFSAEMPDATLATLKIQPSEPRDSAVYFCASGLVEGSLAFGAGSRLTVL.

V and J are TRBV7-9 and TRBJ1-4; D gene ambiguous. Trimming took off 5 bases at V and 0 bases at J, with 13 bases between the two ends. Germline assignment: CDR1 SEHNR and CDR2 FQNEAQ (reference sequence). This CDR3 has 16 residues. The DNA of the CDR3 is TGTGCCAGCAGCCCACCGGCCCTTCCAACTAATGAAAAACTGTTTTTT. It codes for CASSPPALPTNEKLFF.

This clonotype occurred a few times. V and J are TRBV7-2 and TRBJ1-3; no firm D call. V was trimmed by 3 bases and J by 3 bases, leaving 3 bases between them. The germline CDR1 and CDR2 sequences are SGHTA and FQGNSA. This CDR3 comprises 12 residues. The CDR3 here is CASSFFGNTIYF. The DNA of the CDR3 is TGTGCCAGCAGCTTCTTTGGAAACACCATATATTTT. The whole variable domain, remainder taken from reference TRBV7-2 and TRBJ1-3, is GAGVSQSPSNKVTEKGKDVELRCDPISGHTALYWYRQSLGQGLEFLIYFQGNSAPDKSGLPSDRFSAERTGGSVSTLTIQRTQQEDSAVYLCASSFFGNTIYFGEGSWLTVV.

A few counts support this clonotype. The gene calls are TRBV6-5 and TRBJ2-7; 10 positions agree with TRBD1. The J segment lost 3 bases and the V segment lost 0 bases, leaving 8 bases of the junction unmatched. The germline V gene encodes CDR1 MNHEY and CDR2 SVGAGI. CDR3 length: 17 residues. CDR3 nucleotide sequence: TGTGCCAGCAGTTACTCCGACCCGGGACAGGGGTTCTACGAGCAGTACTTC. It is translated as CASSYSDPGQGFYEQYF.

The V gene is TRBV5-5, the J gene TRBJ2-7; D could derive from TRBD1 or TRBD2 (6 bases each). This CDR3 region has 13 residues. Trimming took 4 bases from V and 3 from J, leaving 11 bases between them. Germline V lookup: CDR1 SGHKS, CDR2 YYEKEE (reference sequence). Here the CDR3 reads CASSRGGHYEQYF. CDR3 DNA: TGTGCCAGCAGCCGTGGGGGGCACTACGAGCAGTACTTC.

The J gene is TRBJ2-7, the V gene TRBV20-1; D not resolved. This CDR3 region has 12 residues. From germline, CDR1 is DFQATT and CDR2 SNEGSKA (reference sequence). V was shortened by 3 bases and J by 3 bases, with 9 bases between the two germline ends. The CDR3 sequence is CSASHDFYEQYF. DNA of the CDR3: TGCAGTGCTAGCCACGATTTCTACGAGCAGTACTTC.

There are many counts of this clonotype. The genes are TRBV7-2 and TRBJ2-3; 7 positions agree with TRBD2. With 5 bases clipped from V and 5 bases from J, the junction kept 7 bases outside the gene matches. The CDR3 has 14 amino acids. Germline V gene sequence: CDR1 SGHTA, CDR2 FQGNSA. CDR3 bases: TGTGCCAGCAGCGGAATTAGCGGGCTAGATACGCAGTATTTT. Its translation: CASSGISGLDTQYF.

The chain couples TRBV29-1 to TRBJ1-1, with a tentative D call TRBD1 (5 bases). The CDR3 is 13 amino acids. Trimming took off 4 bases at V and 4 bases at J, with 13 bases between the two ends. Germline loops: CDR1 SQVTM, CDR2 ANQGSEA. CDR3 protein: CSVVGQGRTEAFF. The CDR3 DNA follows: TGCAGCGTTGTAGGGCAGGGCCGCACTGAAGCTTTCTTT.

This clonotype was seen repeatedly, ten times or more. This rearrangement joins TRBV7-2 to TRBJ1-4; tentatively, D is TRBD1 (6 bases). The CDR3 runs to 16 residues. The V end lost 5 bases, the J end lost 0 bases, and 13 bases lay between the germline ends. Germline CDR1 reads SGHTA; CDR2 reads FQGNSA. The CDR3 protein is CASSLDRPATNEKLFF. CDR3 nucleotides: TGTGCCAGCAGCCTAGACAGGCCCGCAACTAATGAAAAACTGTTTTTT.

The CDR3 loop reads CASNPIGLAGGKTYNEQFF. The CDR3 DNA is TGTGCCAGCAACCCAATTGGACTAGCGGGGGGGAAAACCTACAATGAGCAGTTCTTC. The chain has TRBV6-2 or TRBV6-3 and TRBJ2-1; 15 bases are a match to TRBD2. Germline V gene lookup returns CDR1 MNHEY and CDR2 SVGEGT. With V trimmed by 7 bases and J by 2 bases, 12 bases remained unmatched. This CDR3 comprises 19 residues.

The gene calls are TRBV7-2 and TRBJ2-3, with 10 positions matching TRBD2. Germline CDR1 and CDR2: SGHTA and FQGNSA. V lost 6 bases, J lost 4 bases, and 7 bases stayed unmatched. The CDR3 runs to 15 residues. The CDR3 bases are TGTGCCAGCAGGAAGCGGGGGGGATTATCAGATACGCAGTATTTT. Translating it yields CASRKRGGLSDTQYF.

This clonotype was counted between two and nine times. The gene calls are TRBV7-2 and TRBJ2-3, with D maybe TRBD1 (5 bases). This CDR3 is 14 amino acids long. Between the trimmed V and J ends, which lost 7 bases and 3 bases, there was a span of 14 bases. The V gene's germline CDR1 is SGHTA and CDR2 FQGNSA. The CDR3 spells CASTEQVATDTQYF. The DNA of the CDR3 is TGTGCCAGCACCGAACAGGTAGCAACAGATACGCAGTATTTT.

This clonotype appeared many times. The genes are TRBV28 and TRBJ2-2, with D possibly being TRBD1 (6 bases). CDR3 length: 14 amino acids. V was cut by 3 bases and J by 4 bases, with 9 bases left in between. CDR1 MDHEN and CDR2 SYDVKM come from the germline V gene. In nucleotides, the CDR3 is TGTGCCAGCAGTTTCACACAGGGCACCGGGGAGCTGTTTTTT. Amino acid sequence: CASSFTQGTGELFF. Based on the CDR3 plus reference TRBV28 and TRBJ2-2, the full variable domain is DVKVTQSSRYLVKRTGEKVFLECVQDMDHENMFWYRQDPGLGLRLIYFSYDVKMKEKGDIPEGYSVSREKKERFSLILESASTNQTSMYLCASSFTQGTGELFFGEGSRLTVL.

There are a few counts of this clonotype. The chain uses TRBV7-6 and TRBJ2-1; 7 nucleotides line up with TRBD1. This CDR3 is built from 16 residues. After removal of 5 bases from V and 2 bases from J, the junction contained 9 bases not matched to a gene. In germline, CDR1 is SGHVS, CDR2 FNYEAQ. CDR3 DNA: TGTGCCAGCAGCCTGGGGACAGCCCAAGCCTACAATGAGCAGTTCTTC. This translates into CASSLGTAQAYNEQFF.

The rearrangement joins TRBV5-6 to TRBJ1-1; TRBD1 matches at 8 bases. The germline V gene has CDR1 SGHDT and CDR2 YYEEEE. The CDR3 runs 15 residues. V trimming: 7 bases; J trimming: 3 bases; junction bases outside the gene matches: 11. CDR3 sequence reads: CASWGQASVYTEAFF. The CDR3 nucleotides read TGTGCCAGCTGGGGACAGGCGTCGGTTTACACTGAAGCTTTCTTT.

The chain joins TRBV2 to TRBJ2-4; D is possibly TRBD1 (6 bases). V lost 5 bases to trimming and J lost 6 bases, with 17 bases between them. CDR3 length equals 15 residues. Germline V lookup: CDR1 SNHLY, CDR2 FYNNEI. The CDR3 region is CASSWGGQMANIQYF. CDR3 DNA sequence: TGTGCCAGCAGTTGGGGCGGACAGATGGCAAACATTCAGTACTTC.

This sequence joins TRBV11-2 and TRBJ2-1; unclear D gene. V was cut by 0 bases and J by 15 bases, with 12 bases left in between. Germline CDR1 SGHAT, CDR2 FQNNGV. There are 12 residues in the CDR3. Written as DNA, the CDR3 is TGTGCCAGCAGCTTAGAGGACCCAAGCCCGTTCTTC. This sequence encodes CASSLEDPSPFF.

V is TRBV7-2 and J is TRBJ1-2; D is undetermined. CDR3 length: 15 residues. CDR1 SGHTA and CDR2 FQGNSA come from the germline V gene. The V end was cut by 6 bases, the J end by 7 bases, with 21 bases between. The CDR3: CASSQRTATASGYTF. The CDR3 nucleotides are TGTGCCAGCAGTCAAAGGACGGCCACCGCCAGTGGCTACACCTTC. Looking up the rest from reference TRBV7-2 and TRBJ1-2 gives the full variable domain: GAGVSQSPSNKVTEKGKDVELRCDPISGHTALYWYRQSLGQGLEFLIYFQGNSAPDKSGLPSDRFSAERTGGSVSTLTIQRTQQEDSAVYLCASSQRTATASGYTFGSGTRLTVV.

The J gene is TRBJ1-1, the V gene TRBV6-5, with D tentatively TRBD1 (5 bases). Germline loops: CDR1 MNHEY, CDR2 SVGAGI. CDR3 size: 19 residues. Trimming left V 8 bases short and J 0 bases short, with 28 bases between. In DNA, the CDR3 is TGTGCCAGCGGAAGTCCTTTCCAATGGGTAGACAGTATGAACACTGAAGCTTTCTTT. It codes for CASGSPFQWVDSMNTEAFF.

The chain employs TRBV19 and TRBJ2-3; 7 bases line up with TRBD2. CDR3 length equals 14 residues. The V and J ends lost 5 bases and 2 bases, in that order; junction bases with no gene match: 4. Germline V gene data show CDR1 as LNHDA and CDR2 as SQIVND (reference sequence). The CDR3 bases are TGTGCCAGTAGTTTCGGGGGGATCACAGATACGCAGTATTTT. As protein: CASSFGGITDTQYF.

In its sample, this clonotype was seen a few times. The chain recombines TRBV7-2 with TRBJ2-3; 8 bases agree with TRBD1. CDR1 SGHTA and CDR2 FQGNSA come from the germline V gene. Germline trimming cut 5 bases from V and 5 bases from J; bases unmatched to any gene: 9. This CDR3 region has 15 residues. The CDR3, as DNA: TGTGCCAGCAGCCGCCGGGACAGGCGTATAGATACGCAGTATTTT. Translation gives CASSRRDRRIDTQYF.

This clonotype has only a few counts. The gene calls are TRBV2 and TRBJ2-3; maybe TRBD1 (5 bases). There are 15 residues in the CDR3. V was pared by 5 bases and J by 4 bases, with 16 bases between. Germline V gene data show CDR1 as SNHLY and CDR2 as FYNNEI. CDR3 loop: CASSTSAGLADTQYF. For the CDR3, the DNA is TGTGCCAGCAGTACCTCCGCAGGGTTAGCAGATACGCAGTATTTT.

This clonotype has only a few counts. The chain couples TRBV6-6 to TRBJ2-5; 14 bases line up with TRBD2. The CDR3 runs to 21 residues. Germline CDR1 and CDR2: MNHNY and SVGAGI (reference sequence). Trimming at V came to 4 bases and at J to 5 bases, leaving 21 bases not matched to a gene. The CDR3 DNA follows: TGTGCCAGCAGTTCGCCGCATAGACTAGCGGGAGGGCCGAGTCGGCGCGAGACCCAGTACTTC. Its translation is CASSSPHRLAGGPSRRETQYF.

DNA for the CDR3: TGTGCCAGTAGTATAGTGAGCGGGGAACCCTACGAGCAGTACTTC. Translation: CASSIVSGEPYEQYF. This chain uses TRBV19 with TRBJ2-7, with 7 nucleotides matching TRBD2. Germline CDR1 is LNHDA and CDR2 is SQIVND (reference sequence). The CDR3 sequence is 15 residues long. After removal of 1 base from V and 2 bases from J, the junction contained 5 bases not matched to a gene. The full variable domain, its missing parts supplied by reference TRBV19 and TRBJ2-7, is DGGITQSPKYLFRKEGQNVTLSCEQNLNHDAMYWYRQDPGQGLRLIYYSQIVNDFQKGDIAEGYSVSREKKESFPLTVTSAQKNPTAFYLCASSIVSGEPYEQYFGPGTRLTVT.

This chain's CDR3 is CASSMAENQPQHF. CDR3 nucleotide sequence: TGTGCCAGTAGTATGGCGGAGAATCAGCCCCAGCATTTT. This rearrangement joins TRBV19 to TRBJ1-5; D not certain. Trimming cost V 3 bases and J 4 bases, with 7 bases left between them. Germline CDR1 reads LNHDA; CDR2 reads SQIVND (reference sequence). The CDR3 consists of 13 residues.

The chain combines TRBV27 with TRBJ2-2, with TRBD1 matching 10 bases. The CDR3 consists of 16 residues. J was trimmed by 4 bases and V by 5 bases; bases with no gene match: 7. Germline V gives CDR1 MNHEY, CDR2 SMNVEV (reference sequence). CDR3 DNA: TGTGCCAGCAGTCAGAGGGACAGGGGTTTCACCGGGGAGCTGTTTTTT. Residues: CASSQRDRGFTGELFF.